This paragraph reports one T cell receptor beta chain. Its antigen remains unidentified. Via MiXCR, TCRdb re-called the RT-PCR reads, giving one row per CDR3 protein. The data contain about 300,000 distinct CDR3 sequences, 22% of them singletons. These data are taken from a study of response to subunit inactivated influenza vaccine. There are 14 residues in the CDR3. Germline assignment: CDR1 SGDLS and CDR2 YYNGEE. Deletions cut 1 base from V and 0 bases from J, with 8 bases between. General study findings and limits: A suggestion made by the authors is that each seasonal influenza vaccination recruits few new T cells.

The clonotype comes from a man aged 50 to 75 who received an inactivated influenza vaccine. This sequence joins TRBV9 and TRBJ2-7, with D perhaps matching TRBD2 (6 bases). This sample comprised PBMCs from blood, obtained about 20 months after vaccination. The CDR3 DNA reads TGTGCCAGCAGCGTATGGCGGGGCTCCTACGAGCAGTACTTC. The encoded protein is CASSVWRGSYEQYF.